The present TCR beta chain was sequenced within a study of metastatic and nonmetastatic thyroid tumors. Study-wide background: It was across blood and tumor or nodule tissue from malignant and benign thyroid patients that repertoires were compared.

General study points: Reported TCR beta diversity, measured in blood and tumor, was significantly higher for malignant thyroid tumors than for benign nodules.

Original handling: The authors used CDR3 differences across clinicopathological groups to build a distant-metastasis classifier for papillary thyroid cancer. MiXCR was used by TCRdb to re-call the PCR reads. The V and J calls follow TCRdb's processing rather than the paper's. Of 5,000 to 6,500 clones listed, around a third are singletons. The sample holds a few counts of this clone. Antigen unknown. Unmatched junction bases numbered 9, after V lost 5 bases and J lost 7 bases. CDR3 length equals 13 residues. The germline V gene has CDR1 GTSNPN and CDR2 SVGIG (reference sequence). No treatment had been given to any patient before thyroid surgery.

This chain links TRBV30 with TRBJ2-7; 9 bases are a match to TRBD1. The sequence came from a male donor with papillary thyroid cancer or a benign thyroid nodule (not recorded which). Some clones in this sample may be carry-over from other donors' samples. Material: tumor tissue. The DNA for the CDR3 is TGTGCCTGGTCCGGGACAGGGATATGGGAGCAGTACTTC. This codes for CAWSGTGIWEQYF.